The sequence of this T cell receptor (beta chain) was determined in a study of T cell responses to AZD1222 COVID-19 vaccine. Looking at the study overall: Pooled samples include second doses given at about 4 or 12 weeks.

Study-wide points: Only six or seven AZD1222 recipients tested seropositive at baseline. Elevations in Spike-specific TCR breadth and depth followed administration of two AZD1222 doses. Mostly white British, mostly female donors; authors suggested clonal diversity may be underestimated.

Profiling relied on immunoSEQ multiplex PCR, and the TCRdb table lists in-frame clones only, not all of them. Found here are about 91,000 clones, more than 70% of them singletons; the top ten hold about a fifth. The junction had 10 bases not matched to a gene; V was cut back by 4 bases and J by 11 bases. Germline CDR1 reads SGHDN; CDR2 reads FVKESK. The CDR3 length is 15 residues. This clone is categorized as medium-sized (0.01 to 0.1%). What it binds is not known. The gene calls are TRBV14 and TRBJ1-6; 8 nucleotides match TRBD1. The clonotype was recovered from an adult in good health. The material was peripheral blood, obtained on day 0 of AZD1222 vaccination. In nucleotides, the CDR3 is TGTGCCAGCAGCCGGGACAGGAGGGGCCTTGCACCCCTCCACTTT. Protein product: CASSRDRRGLAPLHF.